This TCR beta chain was sequenced for a study of CD8+ T cells in alopecia areata. Treatment indicated: oral pan-JAK inhibitor, 5-10 mg twice daily. cDNA reverse transcribed from extracted RNA served as the sequencing template. The protocol was immunoSEQ multiplex PCR, while the TCRdb copy is restricted to in-frame clones and leaves out a portion. The sample contains some 150,000 clones, 85% to 90% of which appear only once. The material sequenced was CD8+ T cells sorted from blood, taken at week 4, from a patient treated with tofacitinib. This TCR was sampled from a human donor with alopecia areata.

Here the CDR3 DNA reads TGTGCCAGCAGTTACGGGCCAGGGACCGGGGAGCTGTTTTTT. Amino acid sequence: CASSYGPGTGELFF. V and J are TRBV27 and TRBJ2-2; a possible D gene is TRBD1 (5 bases). This CDR3 region has 14 residues. CDR1 is MNHEY, CDR2 SMNVEV, per germline (reference sequence). Trimming took 4 bases from V and 5 from J, leaving 11 bases between them.